The TCR beta chain under discussion was sequenced for a study of blood T cell repertoires in COVID-19. Study at large: Spain, Italy and the United States supplied samples that represented acute and convalescent COVID-19. Sources were T cells, B-cell-depleted T cells, or PBMCs; the material itself was cDNA or gDNA.

Under the authors' procedure: Reference gene primer amplification gave estimated nucleated cell counts. Libraries were prepared by immunoSEQ multiplex PCR; TCRdb keeps only in-frame clonotypes and omits some of them. V, J and clone size derive from that table, while D and trimming were established from the DNA sequence. The sample yields fewer than 150,000 clones, around four fifths seen once. The germline V gene encodes CDR1 SQVTM and CDR2 ANQGSEA. The CDR3 consists of 15 residues. The V and J ends lost 6 bases and 7 bases respectively, with 24 bases between them. This sequence was found in an elderly man with acute or convalescent COVID-19. Sample: peripheral blood. V is TRBV29-1 and J is TRBJ1-1, with D possibly matching TRBD1 (5 bases). For the CDR3, the DNA is TGCAGCGTAAAAGGGACTCCCCGCAGCGTACATGAAGCTTTCTTT. Translated, it gives CSVKGTPRSVHEAFF.